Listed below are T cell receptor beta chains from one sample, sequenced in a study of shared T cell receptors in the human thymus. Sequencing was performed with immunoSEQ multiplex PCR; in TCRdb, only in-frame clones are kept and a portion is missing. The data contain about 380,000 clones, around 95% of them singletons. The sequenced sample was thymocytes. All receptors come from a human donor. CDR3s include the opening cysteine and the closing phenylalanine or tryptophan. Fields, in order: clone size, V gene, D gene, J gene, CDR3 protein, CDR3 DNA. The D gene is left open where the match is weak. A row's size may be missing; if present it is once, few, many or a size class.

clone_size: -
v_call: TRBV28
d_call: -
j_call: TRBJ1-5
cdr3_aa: CASSLPARRNQPQHF
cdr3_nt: TGTGCCAGTTCCCTTCCGGCCCGAAGAAATCAGCCCCAGCATTTT

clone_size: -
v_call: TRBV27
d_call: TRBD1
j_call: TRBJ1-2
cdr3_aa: CASRRDRGHGYTF
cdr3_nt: TGTGCCAGCAGAAGGGACAGGGGGCATGGCTACACCTTC

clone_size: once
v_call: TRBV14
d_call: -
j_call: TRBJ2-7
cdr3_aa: CASSPIDYYEQYF
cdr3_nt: TGTGCCAGCAGCCCCATCGACTATTACGAGCAGTACTTC

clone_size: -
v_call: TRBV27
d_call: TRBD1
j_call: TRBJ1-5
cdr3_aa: CASSARGLSNQPQHF
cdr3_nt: TGTGCCAGCAGCGCCAGGGGGTTGAGCAATCAGCCCCAGCATTTT

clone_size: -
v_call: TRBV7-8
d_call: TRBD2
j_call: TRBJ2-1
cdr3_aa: CASSYQAGAVHEQFF
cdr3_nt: TGTGCCAGCAGCTACCAAGCGGGAGCAGTCCATGAGCAGTTCTTC

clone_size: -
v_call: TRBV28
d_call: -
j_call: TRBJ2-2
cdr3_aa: CASSPGTGELFF
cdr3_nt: TGTGCCAGCAGTCCAGGGACCGGGGAGCTGTTTTTT

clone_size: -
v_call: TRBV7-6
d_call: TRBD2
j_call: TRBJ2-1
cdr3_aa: CASSLAGLADYNEQFF
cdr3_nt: TGTGCCAGCAGCTTGGCCGGACTAGCGGACTACAATGAGCAGTTCTTC

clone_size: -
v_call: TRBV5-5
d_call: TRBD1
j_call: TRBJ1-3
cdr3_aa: CASSLAGTAGNTIYF
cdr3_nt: TGTGCCAGCAGCCTGGCCGGGACAGCAGGAAACACCATATATTTT

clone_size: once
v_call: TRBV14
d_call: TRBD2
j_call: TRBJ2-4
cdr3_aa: CASSQEALAVHSLAKNIQYF
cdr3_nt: TGTGCCAGCAGCCAAGAAGCACTAGCGGTTCACTCTCTAGCCAAAAACATTCAGTACTTC

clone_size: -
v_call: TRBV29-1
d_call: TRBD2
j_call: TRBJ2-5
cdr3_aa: CSAATGTSVEETQYF
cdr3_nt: TGCAGCGCCGCTACCGGGACTAGCGTAGAAGAGACCCAGTACTTC

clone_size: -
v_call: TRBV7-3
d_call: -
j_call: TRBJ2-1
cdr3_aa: CASSLKALGGTGLPGSYNEQFF
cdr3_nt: TGTGCCAGCAGCTTAAAAGCGTTAGGGGGGACTGGACTACCGGGGTCCTACAATGAGCAGTTCTTC

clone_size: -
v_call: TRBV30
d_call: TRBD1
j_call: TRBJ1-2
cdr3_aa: CAWSCGAGGYGYGYTF
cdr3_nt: TGTGCCTGGAGTTGTGGGGCAGGGGGCTATGGCTATGGCTACACCTTC

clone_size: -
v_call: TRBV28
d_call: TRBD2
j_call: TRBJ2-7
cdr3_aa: CASSFLMGAGLSYEQYF
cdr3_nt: TGTGCCAGCAGCTTTTTAATGGGAGCGGGACTCTCCTACGAGCAGTACTTC

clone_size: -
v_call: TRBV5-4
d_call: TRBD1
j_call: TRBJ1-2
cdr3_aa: CASSTQGAQGYTF
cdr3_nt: TGTGCCAGCAGCACCCAGGGGGCGCAGGGCTACACCTTC

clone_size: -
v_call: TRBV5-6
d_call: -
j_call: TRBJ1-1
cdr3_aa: CASSPYAPNTEAFF
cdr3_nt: TGTGCCAGCAGCCCCTACGCCCCGAACACTGAAGCTTTCTTT

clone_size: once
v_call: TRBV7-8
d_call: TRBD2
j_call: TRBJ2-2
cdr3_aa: CASSNLRLAVNTGELFF
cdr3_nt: TGTGCCAGCAGCAACCTTCGACTAGCTGTGAACACCGGGGAGCTGTTTTTT

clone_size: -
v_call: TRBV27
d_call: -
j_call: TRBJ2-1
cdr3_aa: CASSAGSSYNEQFF
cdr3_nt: TGTGCCAGCAGTGCGGGAAGCTCCTACAATGAGCAGTTCTTC

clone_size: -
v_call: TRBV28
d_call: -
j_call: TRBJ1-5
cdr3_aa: CASSLIGGSQPQHF
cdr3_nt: TGTGCCAGCAGTTTAATAGGCGGGAGTCAGCCCCAGCATTTT

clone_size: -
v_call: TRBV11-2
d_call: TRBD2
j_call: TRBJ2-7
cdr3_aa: CASSPSWLAGEQSYEQYF
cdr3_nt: TGTGCCAGCAGCCCCTCCTGGCTAGCGGGAGAACAGTCCTACGAGCAGTACTTC

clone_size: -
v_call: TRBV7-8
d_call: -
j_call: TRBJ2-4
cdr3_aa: CASSYLSWTPAKNIQYF
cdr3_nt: TGTGCCAGCAGCTATCTTTCTTGGACACCAGCCAAAAACATTCAGTACTTC

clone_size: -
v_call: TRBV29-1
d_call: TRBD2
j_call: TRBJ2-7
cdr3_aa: CSVGGGRPYEQYF
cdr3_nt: TGCAGCGTTGGGGGGGGAAGGCCGTACGAGCAGTACTTC

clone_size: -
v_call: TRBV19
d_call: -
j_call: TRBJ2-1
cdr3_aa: CASSIASEQFF
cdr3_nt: TGTGCCAGTAGTATAGCTAGCGAGCAGTTCTTC

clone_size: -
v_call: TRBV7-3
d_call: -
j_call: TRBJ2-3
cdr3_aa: CASSLQDVTRDPEDTQYF
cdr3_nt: TGTGCCAGCAGCTTACAGGATGTCACCAGGGACCCCGAGGATACGCAGTATTTT

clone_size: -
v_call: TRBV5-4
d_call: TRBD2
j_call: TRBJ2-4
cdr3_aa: CASSLKTSGVGAKNIQYF
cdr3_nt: TGTGCCAGCAGCTTGAAGACTAGCGGAGTTGGGGCCAAAAACATTCAGTACTTC

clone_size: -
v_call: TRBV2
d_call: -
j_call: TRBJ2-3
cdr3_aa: CASSGTLCGSTDTQYF
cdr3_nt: TGTGCCAGCAGCGGAACCCTCTGCGGGAGCACAGATACGCAGTATTTT